This T cell receptor (beta chain) was sequenced during a study of blood T cell repertoires in COVID-19. Background on the study: The United States, Italy and Spain supplied acute and convalescent COVID-19 samples. T cells, B-cell-depleted T cells, or PBMCs provided the cDNA or gDNA that served as material.

The J segment lost 1 base and the V segment lost 6 bases, leaving 12 bases of the junction unmatched. Germline CDR1 is LGHDT and CDR2 is YNNKEL (reference sequence). The CDR3 length is 17 residues. In the source study's methods: Reference gene primer amplification yielded estimated nucleated cell counts. TCRdb keeps only in-frame clones here, not all; method: immunoSEQ multiplex PCR. That table gives V, J and clone size, and the DNA gave D and trimming. Altogether 150,000 to 200,000 clones are present, approximately 90% being singletons, with the ten largest covering around 0.5%. V usage is TRBV3-1 (or the pseudogene TRBV3-2) and J usage is TRBJ2-3; 8 bases fit TRBD2. The sample comprised peripheral blood. This TCR derives from a man in his fifties with acute or convalescent COVID-19. CDR3 protein: CASRSSLAGWGTDTQYF. The CDR3, as DNA: TGTGCCAGCAGATCCTCTTTAGCGGGGTGGGGCACAGATACGCAGTATTTT.